This is a list of T cell receptor beta chains from one sample in a study of T cells in Graves' hyperthyroidism and ophthalmopathy. TCRdb redid the calling of the multiplex PCR reads with MiXCR, one entry per CDR3 protein. The top ten hold 6.2% of the sample, which has roughly 38,000 distinct CDR3 sequences, roughly 52% seen once. The sample was blood. These receptors came from a woman aged 50 to 65 with Graves' hyperthyroidism that later progressed to Graves' ophthalmopathy. Both conserved end residues are part of each CDR3. Each record gives: D gene, clone size, J gene, V gene, CDR3 protein, CDR3 DNA. D genes are given only for firm matches. Size tells how often a clone was seen (once, few, many) or the class of an expanded clone, and some rows leave it out.

d_call: -; clone_size: many; j_call: TRBJ2-4; v_call: TRBV7-9; cdr3_aa: CASSQGSAKNIQYF; cdr3_nt: TGTGCCAGCAGCCAGGGGAGCGCCAAAAACATTCAGTACTTC
d_call: -; clone_size: many; j_call: TRBJ1-2; v_call: TRBV6-2/TRBV6-3; cdr3_aa: CASRSGTGDYGYTF; cdr3_nt: TGTGCCAGCAGATCCGGGACCGGGGACTATGGCTACACCTTC
d_call: TRBD1; clone_size: -; j_call: TRBJ2-7; v_call: TRBV5-1; cdr3_aa: CASSLSWDSSSYEQYF; cdr3_nt: TGCGCCAGCAGCTTGTCTTGGGACAGTAGCTCCTACGAGCAGTACTTC
d_call: -; clone_size: few; j_call: TRBJ2-1; v_call: TRBV20-1; cdr3_aa: CSASGGPGQLF; cdr3_nt: TGCAGTGCTTCGGGTGGGCCGGGGCAGCTCTTC
d_call: -; clone_size: many; j_call: TRBJ2-3; v_call: TRBV14; cdr3_aa: CASSQDYGTQYF; cdr3_nt: TGTGCCAGCAGCCAAGATTATGGTACGCAGTATTTT
d_call: -; clone_size: medium-sized; j_call: TRBJ1-5; v_call: TRBV7-8; cdr3_aa: CASSLMNSNQPQHF; cdr3_nt: TGTGCCAGCAGCTTAATGAATAGCAATCAGCCCCAGCATTTT
d_call: TRBD1; clone_size: medium-sized; j_call: TRBJ1-6; v_call: TRBV15; cdr3_aa: CATSNRGTGGNSPLHF; cdr3_nt: TGTGCCACCAGCAACCGTGGGACAGGGGGAAATTCACCCCTCCACTTT
d_call: -; clone_size: -; j_call: TRBJ2-3; v_call: TRBV9; cdr3_aa: CASSVEGPDTQYF; cdr3_nt: TGTGCCAGCAGCGTAGAGGGACCAGATACGCAGTATTTT
d_call: TRBD1; clone_size: -; j_call: TRBJ2-3; v_call: TRBV7-6; cdr3_aa: CASSSHTGQGIATDTQYF; cdr3_nt: TGTGCCAGCAGCTCTCATACGGGACAGGGGATCGCTACAGATACGCAGTATTTT
d_call: -; clone_size: many; j_call: TRBJ2-3; v_call: TRBV7-9; cdr3_aa: CASSRDLYAHTDTQYF; cdr3_nt: TGTGCCAGCAGCCGGGATCTTTACGCACACACAGATACGCAGTATTTT
d_call: TRBD1; clone_size: many; j_call: TRBJ2-7; v_call: TRBV19; cdr3_aa: CASSMRDRNYEQYF; cdr3_nt: TGTGCCAGTAGTATGAGGGACAGAAACTACGAGCAGTACTTC
d_call: -; clone_size: many; j_call: TRBJ1-2; v_call: TRBV6-6; cdr3_aa: CASSPDSNYGYTF; cdr3_nt: TGTGCCAGCAGTCCAGACAGTAACTATGGCTACACCTTC
d_call: -; clone_size: -; j_call: TRBJ2-5; v_call: TRBV20-1; cdr3_aa: CSVGRAGETQYF; cdr3_nt: TGCAGTGTGGGCAGGGCCGGGGAGACCCAGTACTTC
d_call: TRBD2; clone_size: -; j_call: TRBJ2-1; v_call: TRBV20-1; cdr3_aa: CSARDKEGLAGGPRDEQFF; cdr3_nt: TGCAGTGCTAGAGATAAAGAGGGGCTAGCGGGAGGCCCACGCGATGAGCAGTTCTTC
d_call: -; clone_size: -; j_call: TRBJ2-3; v_call: TRBV2; cdr3_aa: CASDRLSNYFSTDTQYF; cdr3_nt: TGTGCCAGTGACAGGCTAAGTAACTACTTTAGCACAGATACGCAGTATTTT
d_call: TRBD1; clone_size: many; j_call: TRBJ1-2; v_call: TRBV7-2; cdr3_aa: CASTKGGTGVPYGYTF; cdr3_nt: TGTGCCAGCACCAAAGGGGGGACAGGGGTGCCCTATGGCTACACCTTC
d_call: -; clone_size: many; j_call: TRBJ2-1; v_call: TRBV30; cdr3_aa: CAWSVRIEQFF; cdr3_nt: TGTGCCTGGAGTGTACGGATTGAGCAGTTCTTC
d_call: TRBD2; clone_size: many; j_call: TRBJ2-1; v_call: TRBV7-2; cdr3_aa: CASSLRTSGTSYNEQFF; cdr3_nt: TGTGCCAGCAGCTTGCGGACTAGCGGGACTTCCTACAATGAGCAGTTCTTC
d_call: -; clone_size: -; j_call: TRBJ2-1; v_call: TRBV7-6; cdr3_aa: CASSPQPTNEAITQIEFF; cdr3_nt: TGTGCCAGCAGCCCACAGCCAACTAATGAAGCTATAACACAAATCGAGTTCTTC
d_call: TRBD2; clone_size: -; j_call: TRBJ2-2; v_call: TRBV6-9; cdr3_aa: CASSYPSPLAGGNLNTGELFF; cdr3_nt: TGTGCCAGCAGTTATCCCTCACCTTTAGCGGGAGGAAACCTGAACACCGGGGAGCTGTTTTTT
d_call: -; clone_size: many; j_call: TRBJ2-1; v_call: TRBV3-1; cdr3_aa: CASSQRVGANNEQFF; cdr3_nt: TGTGCCAGCAGCCAGAGGGTGGGGGCAAACAATGAGCAGTTCTTC
d_call: TRBD2; clone_size: many; j_call: TRBJ2-7; v_call: TRBV4-2; cdr3_aa: CASSQGRTSGYEQYF; cdr3_nt: TGTGCCAGCAGCCAAGGGCGGACTAGCGGCTACGAGCAGTACTTC
d_call: -; clone_size: medium-sized; j_call: TRBJ1-2; v_call: TRBV7-9; cdr3_aa: CASSLAAGRGYTF; cdr3_nt: TGTGCCAGCAGCTTAGCGGCAGGACGTGGCTACACCTTC
d_call: -; clone_size: -; j_call: TRBJ2-2; v_call: TRBV4-2; cdr3_aa: CASSRKGSNGELFF; cdr3_nt: TGTGCCAGCAGCCGTAAGGGTAGCAATGGGGAGCTGTTTTTT
d_call: -; clone_size: -; j_call: TRBJ2-3; v_call: TRBV5-6; cdr3_aa: CASSLDRNTNTDTQYF; cdr3_nt: TGTGCCAGCAGCTTGGATCGGAATACGAACACAGATACGCAGTATTTT
d_call: -; clone_size: -; j_call: TRBJ2-7; v_call: TRBV7-9; cdr3_aa: CASSLAGDPGPQQYF; cdr3_nt: TGTGCCAGCAGCTTAGCGGGGGACCCCGGGCCCCAGCAGTACTTC
d_call: TRBD2; clone_size: many; j_call: TRBJ2-5; v_call: TRBV7-3; cdr3_aa: CASSPLGGRKETQYF; cdr3_nt: TGTGCCAGCAGCCCACTGGGAGGGAGGAAAGAGACCCAGTACTTC
d_call: TRBD2; clone_size: many; j_call: TRBJ2-6; v_call: TRBV2; cdr3_aa: CASRAGTSGRATGANVLTF; cdr3_nt: TGTGCCAGCAGGGCCGGGACTAGCGGGAGGGCCACGGGGGCCAACGTCCTGACTTTC
d_call: -; clone_size: -; j_call: TRBJ2-2; v_call: TRBV7-8; cdr3_aa: CASSSTSGELFF; cdr3_nt: TGTGCCAGCAGCTCAACGTCCGGGGAGCTGTTTTTT
d_call: TRBD2; clone_size: many; j_call: TRBJ2-1; v_call: TRBV11-3; cdr3_aa: CASSLPGGPYNEQFF; cdr3_nt: TGTGCCAGCAGCTTACCGGGAGGGCCCTACAATGAGCAGTTCTTC
d_call: -; clone_size: many; j_call: TRBJ1-1; v_call: TRBV7-9; cdr3_aa: CASTMDRNTEAFF; cdr3_nt: TGTGCCAGCACTATGGACAGAAACACTGAAGCTTTCTTT